The source of this T cell receptor beta chain is a study of blood T cells in healthy people across ages. A second PCR of 7 to 11 cycles used a sample-barcoded 5' primer and a J-beta primer mix. TCRdb re-analysed the 5' RACE reads in MiXCR, keeping a single row per CDR3 protein. The repertoire holds some 1.4 million distinct CDR3 sequences, roughly 40% seen once, with 7.9% in the top ten. The sample, around 10 milliliters of peripheral blood, was drawn from each donor. General observations from the study: Shifts in expanded clonotypes may have been confounded by donor CMV status, which was unknown. Long-lived donors carried more naive CD4+ cells and greater diversity than aged donors. Significant beta diversity loss was already apparent by age approximately 38, declining roughly linearly.

This clonotype was found a few times. The antigen is undetermined. CDR1 and CDR2 (germline): MNHNS, SASEGT. This CDR3 contains 15 residues. V was pared by 2 bases and J by 1 base, with 11 bases between. This TCR derives from a woman aged 18-29 years in good health. This rearrangement joins TRBV6-1 to TRBJ2-5; D gene unclear. The specimen sequenced was blood. CDR3 region: CASSEPDRPQETQYF. CDR3 sequence (DNA): TGTGCCAGCAGTGAACCGGACCGACCCCAAGAGACCCAGTACTTC.